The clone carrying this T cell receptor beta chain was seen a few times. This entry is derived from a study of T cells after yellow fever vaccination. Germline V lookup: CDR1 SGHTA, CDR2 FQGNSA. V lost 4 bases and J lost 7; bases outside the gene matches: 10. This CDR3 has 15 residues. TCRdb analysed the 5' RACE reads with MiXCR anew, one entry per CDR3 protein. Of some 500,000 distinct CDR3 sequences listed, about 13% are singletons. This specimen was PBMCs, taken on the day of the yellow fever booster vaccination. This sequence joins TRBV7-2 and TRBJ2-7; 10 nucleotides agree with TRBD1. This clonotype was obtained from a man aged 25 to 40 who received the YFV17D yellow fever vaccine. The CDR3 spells CASSSTGTGVREQYF. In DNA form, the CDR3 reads TGTGCCAGCAGCTCCACCGGGACAGGGGTTCGGGAGCAGTACTTC.